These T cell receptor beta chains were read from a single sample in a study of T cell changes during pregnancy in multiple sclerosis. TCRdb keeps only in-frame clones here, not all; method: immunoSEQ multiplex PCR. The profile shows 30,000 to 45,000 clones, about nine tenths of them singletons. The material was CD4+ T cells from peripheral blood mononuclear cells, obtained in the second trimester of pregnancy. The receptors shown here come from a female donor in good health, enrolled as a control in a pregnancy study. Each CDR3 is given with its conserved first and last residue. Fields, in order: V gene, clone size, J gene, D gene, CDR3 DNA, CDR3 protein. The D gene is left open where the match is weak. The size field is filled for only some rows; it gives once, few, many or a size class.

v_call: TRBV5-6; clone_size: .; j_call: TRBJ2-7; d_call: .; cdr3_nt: TGTGCCAGCAGCTTGGTGACGACCGGAGGAGGCGAGCAGTACTTC; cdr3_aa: CASSLVTTGGGEQYF
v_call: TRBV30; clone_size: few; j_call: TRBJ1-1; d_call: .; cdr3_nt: TGTGCCTGGGAGACAGTTGATCAAAGAGAAGCTTTCTTT; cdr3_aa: CAWETVDQREAFF
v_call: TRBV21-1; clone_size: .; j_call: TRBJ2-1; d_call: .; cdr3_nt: TGTGCCAGCAGCAACAGACTGGAGTTCGGGACAGGGGTCTACAATGAGCAGTTCTTC; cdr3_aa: CASSNRLEFGTGVYNEQFF
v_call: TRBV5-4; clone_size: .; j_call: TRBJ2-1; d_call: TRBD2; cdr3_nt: TGTGCCAGCAGCTTGGGGGGGGGAGGGCTCTACAATGAGCAGTTCTTC; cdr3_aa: CASSLGGGGLYNEQFF
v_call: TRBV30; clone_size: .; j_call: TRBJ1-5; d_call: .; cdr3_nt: TGTGCCTGGAGTGTGCGGGGGCACAATCAGCCCCAGCATTTT; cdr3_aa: CAWSVRGHNQPQHF
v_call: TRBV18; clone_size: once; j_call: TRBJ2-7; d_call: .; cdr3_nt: TGTGCCAGCTCACCGCAGGGGAGTTCCTACGAGCAGTACTTC; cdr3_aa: CASSPQGSSYEQYF
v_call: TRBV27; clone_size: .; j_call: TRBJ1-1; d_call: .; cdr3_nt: TGTGCCAGCAGTTTTTCAAGGGGTGTGCCTGAAGCTTTCTTT; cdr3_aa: CASSFSRGVPEAFF
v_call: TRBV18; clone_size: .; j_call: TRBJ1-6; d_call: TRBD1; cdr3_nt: TGTGCCAGCTCACCAGTGATCCGGGACAGGGATTCACCCCTCCACTTT; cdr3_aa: CASSPVIRDRDSPLHF
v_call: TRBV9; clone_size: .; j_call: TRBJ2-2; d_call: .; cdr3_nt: TGTGCCAGCAGCGCCCACGCCCCCTTGGCGCGGAGCGGGGAGCTGTTTTTT; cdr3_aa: CASSAHAPLARSGELFF
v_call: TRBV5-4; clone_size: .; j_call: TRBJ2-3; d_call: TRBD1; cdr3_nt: TGTGCCAGCAGTTGGACAGGGGGGGATACGCAGTATTTT; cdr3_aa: CASSWTGGDTQYF
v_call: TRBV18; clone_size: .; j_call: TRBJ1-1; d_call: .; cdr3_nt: TGTGCCAGCTCACCACCCTCAGCCCTCGGGGTAGCTTTCTTT; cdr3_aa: CASSPPSALGVAFF
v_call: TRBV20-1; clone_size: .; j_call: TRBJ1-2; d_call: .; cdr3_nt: TGCAGTGTAAGGTTCGAGGCGGGCTACACCTTC; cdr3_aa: CSVRFEAGYTF
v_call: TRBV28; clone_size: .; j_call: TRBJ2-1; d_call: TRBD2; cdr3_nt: TGTGCCAGCACCAAAGCGGGATGGGATGAGCAGTTCTTC; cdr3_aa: CASTKAGWDEQFF
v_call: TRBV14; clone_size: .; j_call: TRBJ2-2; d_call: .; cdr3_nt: TGTGCCAGCAGCCAGGGCCTCACCGGGGAGCTGTTTTTT; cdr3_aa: CASSQGLTGELFF
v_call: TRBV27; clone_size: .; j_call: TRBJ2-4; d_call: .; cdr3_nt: TGTGCCAGCAGTTTATTTTCCGAGGTCAAAAACATTCAGTACTTC; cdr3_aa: CASSLFSEVKNIQYF
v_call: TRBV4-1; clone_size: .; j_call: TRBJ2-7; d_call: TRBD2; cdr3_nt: TGCGCCAGCAGCCAAAGTAGCGGGAGCCCCTACGAGCAGTACTTC; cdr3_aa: CASSQSSGSPYEQYF
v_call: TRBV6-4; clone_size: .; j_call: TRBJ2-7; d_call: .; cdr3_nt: TGTGCCAGCAGTACCGGGCCGGGGGACGAGCAGTACTTC; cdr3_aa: CASSTGPGDEQYF
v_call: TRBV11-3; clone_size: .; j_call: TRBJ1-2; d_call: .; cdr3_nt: TGTGCCAGCAGCCCCAGCCCGGGTTCCTATTTTCATGGCTACACCTTC; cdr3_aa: CASSPSPGSYFHGYTF
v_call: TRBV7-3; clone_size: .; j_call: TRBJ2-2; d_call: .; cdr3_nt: TGTGCCAGCAGCCTGACAGGCCCCCCGAACACCGGGGAGCTGTTTTTT; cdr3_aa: CASSLTGPPNTGELFF
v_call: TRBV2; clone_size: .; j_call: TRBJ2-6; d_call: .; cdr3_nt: TGTGCCAGCAGCCCCTCGCAGGCTGGGGCCAACGTCCTGACTTTC; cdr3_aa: CASSPSQAGANVLTF
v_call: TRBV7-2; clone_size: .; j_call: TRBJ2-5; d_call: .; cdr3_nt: TGTGCCAGCAGCTTAATGCAGGCAGGGAGGGAGACCCAGTACTTC; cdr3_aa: CASSLMQAGRETQYF
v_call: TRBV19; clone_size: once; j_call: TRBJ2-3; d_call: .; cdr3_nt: TGTGCCAGTAGTCCCGGGACTAGCACAGATACGCAGTATTTT; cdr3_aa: CASSPGTSTDTQYF
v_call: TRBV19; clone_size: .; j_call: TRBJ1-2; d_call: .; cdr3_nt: TGTGCCAGTACCTCAATCCGGGACTTCACAGACCATGGCTACACCTTC; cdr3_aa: CASTSIRDFTDHGYTF
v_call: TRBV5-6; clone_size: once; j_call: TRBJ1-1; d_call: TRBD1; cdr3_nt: TGTGCCAGTTACGCGCAGGGGGTGAACACTGAAGCTTTCTTT; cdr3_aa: CASYAQGVNTEAFF
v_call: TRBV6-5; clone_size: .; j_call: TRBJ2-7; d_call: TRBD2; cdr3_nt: TGTGCCAGCAGTTACTCGACTAGCGGGAGAGGCGAGCAGTACTTC; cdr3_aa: CASSYSTSGRGEQYF
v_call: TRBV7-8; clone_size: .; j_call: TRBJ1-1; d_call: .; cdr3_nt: TGTGCCAGCAGCTTTTGGACGGGAGGGAACACTGAAGCTTTCTTT; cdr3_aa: CASSFWTGGNTEAFF
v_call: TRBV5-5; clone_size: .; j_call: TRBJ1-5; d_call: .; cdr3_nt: TGTGCCAGCAGCTTGACTCAGGGGTGGCCATATAGCAATCAGCCCCAGCATTTT; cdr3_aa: CASSLTQGWPYSNQPQHF
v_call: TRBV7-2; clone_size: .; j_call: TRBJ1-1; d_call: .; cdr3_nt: TGTGCCAGCAATAAGAGGAGTAACACTGAAGCTTTCTTT; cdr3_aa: CASNKRSNTEAFF
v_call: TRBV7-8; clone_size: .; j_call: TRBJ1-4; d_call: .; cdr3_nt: TGTGCCAGCAGCCTAGGACAGACAACTAATGAAAAACTGTTTTTT; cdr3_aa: CASSLGQTTNEKLFF
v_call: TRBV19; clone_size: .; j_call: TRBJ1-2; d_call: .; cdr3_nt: TGTGCCAGTAGTACAAGACAGAACAGCAACTATGGCTACACCTTC; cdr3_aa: CASSTRQNSNYGYTF
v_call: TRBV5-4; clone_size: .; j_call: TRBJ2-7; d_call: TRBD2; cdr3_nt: TGTGCCAGCAAGGCTAGCGGGAGTAACGCCTACGAGCAGTACTTC; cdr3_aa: CASKASGSNAYEQYF
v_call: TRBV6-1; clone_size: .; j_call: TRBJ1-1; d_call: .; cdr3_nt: TGTGCCAGTAGAGGAGAGTCAATGAACACTGAAGCTTTCTTT; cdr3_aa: CASRGESMNTEAFF
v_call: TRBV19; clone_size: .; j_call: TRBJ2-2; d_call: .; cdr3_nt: TGTGCCAGTAGATGGGGAGTCGCGAACACCGGGGAGCTGTTTTTT; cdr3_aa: CASRWGVANTGELFF
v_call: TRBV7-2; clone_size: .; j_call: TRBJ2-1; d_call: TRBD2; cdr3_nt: TGTGCCAGCAGCGACCCAGCGGGGCACTACAATGAGCAGTTCTTC; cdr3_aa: CASSDPAGHYNEQFF
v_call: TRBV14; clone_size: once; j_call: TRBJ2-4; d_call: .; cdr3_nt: TGTGCCAGCAGCCCAGATGTGAGCATTCAGTACTTC; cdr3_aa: CASSPDVSIQYF
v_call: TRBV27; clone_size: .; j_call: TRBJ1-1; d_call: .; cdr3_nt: TGTGCCAGCAGTTCCCCCACTTGGTCCGCGGGACGAAACACTGAAGCTTTCTTT; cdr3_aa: CASSSPTWSAGRNTEAFF
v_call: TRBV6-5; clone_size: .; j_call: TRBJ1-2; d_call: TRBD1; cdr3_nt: TGTGCCAGCAGCCTCACAATAGGGGGCTCCTATGGCTACACCTTC; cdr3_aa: CASSLTIGGSYGYTF
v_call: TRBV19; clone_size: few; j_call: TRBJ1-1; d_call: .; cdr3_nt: TGTGCCAGTCGCCTGGAGGGCCTTGGGGGAACTGAAGCTTTCTTT; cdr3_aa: CASRLEGLGGTEAFF
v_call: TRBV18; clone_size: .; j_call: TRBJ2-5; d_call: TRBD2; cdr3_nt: TGTGCCAGCTCACCGACCGGGGGGGCCTCAGAGACCCAGTACTTC; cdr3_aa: CASSPTGGASETQYF
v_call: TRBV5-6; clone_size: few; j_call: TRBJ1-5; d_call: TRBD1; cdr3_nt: TGTGCCAGCAGCTTGGGACATGGACAGGGAAATCAGCCCCAGCATTTT; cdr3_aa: CASSLGHGQGNQPQHF
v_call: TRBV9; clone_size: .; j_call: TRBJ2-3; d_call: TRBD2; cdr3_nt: TGTGCCAGCAGCGCCCTCCGAGCGGGGGGCACAGATACGCAGTATTTT; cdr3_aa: CASSALRAGGTDTQYF
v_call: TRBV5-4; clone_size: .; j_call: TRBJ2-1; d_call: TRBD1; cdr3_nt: TGTGCCAGCAGTACAGCTCTGACAGGGTACAATGAGCAGTTCTTC; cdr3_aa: CASSTALTGYNEQFF
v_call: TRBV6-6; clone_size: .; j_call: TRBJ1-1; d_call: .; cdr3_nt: TGTGCCAGCCAAACAACAGCTAACACTGAAGCTTTCTTT; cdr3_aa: CASQTTANTEAFF
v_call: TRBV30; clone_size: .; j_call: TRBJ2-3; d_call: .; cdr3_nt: TGTGCCTCAGGGCCAGATACGCAGTATTTT; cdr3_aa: CASGPDTQYF